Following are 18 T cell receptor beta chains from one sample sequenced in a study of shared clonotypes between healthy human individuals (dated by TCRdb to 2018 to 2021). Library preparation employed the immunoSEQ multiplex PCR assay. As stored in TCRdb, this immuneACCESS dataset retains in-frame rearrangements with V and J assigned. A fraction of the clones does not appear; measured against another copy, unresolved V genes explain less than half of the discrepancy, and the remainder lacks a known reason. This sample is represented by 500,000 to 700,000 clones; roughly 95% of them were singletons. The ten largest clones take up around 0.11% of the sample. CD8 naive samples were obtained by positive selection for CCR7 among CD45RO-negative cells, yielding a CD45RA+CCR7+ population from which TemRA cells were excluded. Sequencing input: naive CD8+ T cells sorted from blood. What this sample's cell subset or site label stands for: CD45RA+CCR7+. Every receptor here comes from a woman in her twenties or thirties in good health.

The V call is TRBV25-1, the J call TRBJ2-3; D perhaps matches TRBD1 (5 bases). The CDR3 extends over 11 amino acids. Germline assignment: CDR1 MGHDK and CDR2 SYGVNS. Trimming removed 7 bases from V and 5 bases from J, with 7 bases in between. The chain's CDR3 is CASNGQDTQYF. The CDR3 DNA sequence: TGTGCCAGCAATGGACAAGATACGCAGTATTTT. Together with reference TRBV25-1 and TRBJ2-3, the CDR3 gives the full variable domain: EADIYQTPRYLVIGTGKKITLECSQTMGHDKMYWYQQDPGMELHLIHYSYGVNSTEKGDLSSESTVSRIRTEHFPLTLESARPSHTSQYLCASNGQDTQYFGPGTRLTVL.

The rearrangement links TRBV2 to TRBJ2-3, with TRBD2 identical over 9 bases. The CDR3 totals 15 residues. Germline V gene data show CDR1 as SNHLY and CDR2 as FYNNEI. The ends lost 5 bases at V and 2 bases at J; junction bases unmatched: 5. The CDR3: CASSWASGNTDTQYF. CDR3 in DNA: TGTGCCAGCAGTTGGGCTAGCGGGAACACAGATACGCAGTATTTT. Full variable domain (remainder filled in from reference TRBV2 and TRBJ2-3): EPEVTQTPSHQVTQMGQEVILRCVPISNHLYFYWYRQILGQKVEFLVSFYNNEISEKSEIFDDQFSVERPDGSNFTLKIRSTKLEDSAMYFCASSWASGNTDTQYFGPGTRLTVL.

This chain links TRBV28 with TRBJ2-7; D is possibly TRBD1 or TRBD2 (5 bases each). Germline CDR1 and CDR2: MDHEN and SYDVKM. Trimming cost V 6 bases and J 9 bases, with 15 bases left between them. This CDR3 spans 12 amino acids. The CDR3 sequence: CASSSSGAGQYF. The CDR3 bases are TGTGCCAGCAGCTCGTCCGGGGCCGGGCAGTACTTC.

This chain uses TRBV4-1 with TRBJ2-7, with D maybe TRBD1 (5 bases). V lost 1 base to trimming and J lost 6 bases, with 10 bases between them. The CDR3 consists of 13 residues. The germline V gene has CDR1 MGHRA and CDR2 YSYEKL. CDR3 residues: CASSQVAGLEQYF. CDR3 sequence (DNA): TGCGCCAGCAGCCAAGTGGCAGGGCTCGAGCAGTACTTC.

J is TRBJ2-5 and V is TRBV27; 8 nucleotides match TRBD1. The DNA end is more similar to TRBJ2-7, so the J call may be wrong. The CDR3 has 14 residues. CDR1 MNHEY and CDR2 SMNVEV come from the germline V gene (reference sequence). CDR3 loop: CASRRSQGAYEQYF. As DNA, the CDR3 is TGTGCCAGCCGTAGGTCACAGGGGGCCTACGAGCAGTACTTC.

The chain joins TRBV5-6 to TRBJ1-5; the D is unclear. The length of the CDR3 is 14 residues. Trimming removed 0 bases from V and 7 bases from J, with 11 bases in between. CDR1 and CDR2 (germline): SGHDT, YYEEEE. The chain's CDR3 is CASSLGSFLQPQHF. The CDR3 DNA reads TGTGCCAGCAGCTTGGGATCGTTTTTGCAGCCCCAGCATTTT.

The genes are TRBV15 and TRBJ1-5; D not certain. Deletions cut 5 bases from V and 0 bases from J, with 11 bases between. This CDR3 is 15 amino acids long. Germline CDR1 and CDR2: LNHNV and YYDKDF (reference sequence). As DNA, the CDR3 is TGTGCCACCAGCCTAGCACTTTATAGCAATCAGCCCCAGCATTTT. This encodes CATSLALYSNQPQHF. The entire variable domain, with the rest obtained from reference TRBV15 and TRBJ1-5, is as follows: DAMVIQNPRYQVTQFGKPVTLSCSQTLNHNVMYWYQQKSSQAPKLLFHYYDKDFNNEADTPDNFQSRRPNTSFCFLDIRSPGLGDTAMYLCATSLALYSNQPQHFGDGTRLSIL.

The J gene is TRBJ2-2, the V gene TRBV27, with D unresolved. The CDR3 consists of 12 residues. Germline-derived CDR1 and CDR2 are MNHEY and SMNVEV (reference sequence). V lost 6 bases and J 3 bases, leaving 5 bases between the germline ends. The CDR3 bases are TGTGCCAGCAGATCTGACACCGGGGAGCTGTTTTTT. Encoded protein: CASRSDTGELFF.

The DNA for the CDR3 is TGTGCCAGCAGCCCCCCGGGGGAGATATGGAGGTCCTACAATGAGCAGTTCTTC. Translation gives CASSPPGEIWRSYNEQFF. V and J are TRBV7-9 and TRBJ2-1, with D maybe TRBD2 (6 bases). V was shortened by 5 bases and J by 1 base, with 21 bases between the two germline ends. Germline CDR1 is SEHNR and CDR2 is FQNEAQ (reference sequence). This CDR3 is built from 18 residues. Complete variable domain (other parts from reference TRBV7-9 and TRBJ2-1): DTGVSQNPRHKITKRGQNVTFRCDPISEHNRLYWYRQTLGQGPEFLTYFQNEAQLEKSRLLSDRFSAERPKGSFSTLEIQRTEQGDSAMYLCASSPPGEIWRSYNEQFFGPGTRLTVL.

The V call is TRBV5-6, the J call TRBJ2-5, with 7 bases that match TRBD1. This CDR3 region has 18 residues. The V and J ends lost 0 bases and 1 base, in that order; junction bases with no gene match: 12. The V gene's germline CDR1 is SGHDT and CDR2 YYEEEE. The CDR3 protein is CASSLARKTGNGQETQYF. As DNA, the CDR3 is TGTGCCAGCAGCTTGGCCCGCAAGACAGGGAATGGCCAAGAGACCCAGTACTTC.

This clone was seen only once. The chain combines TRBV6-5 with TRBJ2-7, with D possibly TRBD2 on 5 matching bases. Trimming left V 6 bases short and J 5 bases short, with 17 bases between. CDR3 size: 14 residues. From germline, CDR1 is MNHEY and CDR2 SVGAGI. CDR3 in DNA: TGTGCCAGCAGGTCGGGTCTCCTCGGGGACGAGCAGTACTTC. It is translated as CASRSGLLGDEQYF.

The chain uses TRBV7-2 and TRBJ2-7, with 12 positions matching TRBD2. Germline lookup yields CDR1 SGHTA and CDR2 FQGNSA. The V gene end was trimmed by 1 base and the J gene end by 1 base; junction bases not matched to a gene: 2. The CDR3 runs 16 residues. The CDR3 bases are TGTGCCAGCAGCTTAGGACTAGCGGGAGTATCCTACGAGCAGTACTTC. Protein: CASSLGLAGVSYEQYF. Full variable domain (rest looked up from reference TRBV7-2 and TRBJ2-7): GAGVSQSPSNKVTEKGKDVELRCDPISGHTALYWYRQSLGQGLEFLIYFQGNSAPDKSGLPSDRFSAERTGGSVSTLTIQRTQQEDSAVYLCASSLGLAGVSYEQYFGPGTRLTVT.

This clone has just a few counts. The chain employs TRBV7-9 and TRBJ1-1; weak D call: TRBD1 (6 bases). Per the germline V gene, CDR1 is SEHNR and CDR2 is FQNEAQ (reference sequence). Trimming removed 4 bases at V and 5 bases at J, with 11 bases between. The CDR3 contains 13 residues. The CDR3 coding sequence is TGTGCCAGCAGCTCGGGAAGGGGGACTGAAGCTTTCTTT. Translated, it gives CASSSGRGTEAFF.

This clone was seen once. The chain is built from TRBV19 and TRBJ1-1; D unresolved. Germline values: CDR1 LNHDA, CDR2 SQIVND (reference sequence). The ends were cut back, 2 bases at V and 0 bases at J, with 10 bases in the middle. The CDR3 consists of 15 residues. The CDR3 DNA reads TGTGCCAGTAGTATAAGTCGGGGAATGAACACTGAAGCTTTCTTT. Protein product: CASSISRGMNTEAFF.

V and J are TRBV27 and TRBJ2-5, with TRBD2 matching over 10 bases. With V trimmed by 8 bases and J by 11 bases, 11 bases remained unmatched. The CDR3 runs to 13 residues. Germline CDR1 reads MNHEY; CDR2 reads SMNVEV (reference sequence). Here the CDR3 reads CASGGLAGALQYF. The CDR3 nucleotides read TGTGCCAGCGGGGGCCTAGCGGGAGCCTTACAGTACTTC.

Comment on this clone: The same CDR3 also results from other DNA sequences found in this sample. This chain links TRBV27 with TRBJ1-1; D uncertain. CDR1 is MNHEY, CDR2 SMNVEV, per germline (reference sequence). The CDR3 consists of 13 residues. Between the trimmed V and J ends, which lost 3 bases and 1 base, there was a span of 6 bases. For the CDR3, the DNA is TGTGCCAGCAGTTTGGACCCGAACACTGAAGCTTTCTTT. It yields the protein CASSLDPNTEAFF.

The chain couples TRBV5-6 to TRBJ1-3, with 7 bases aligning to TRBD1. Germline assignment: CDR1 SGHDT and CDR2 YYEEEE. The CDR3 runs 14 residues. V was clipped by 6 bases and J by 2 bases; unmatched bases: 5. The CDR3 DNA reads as TGTGCCAGCACCGTAGGGGGCACTGGAAACACCATATATTTT. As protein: CASTVGGTGNTIYF.

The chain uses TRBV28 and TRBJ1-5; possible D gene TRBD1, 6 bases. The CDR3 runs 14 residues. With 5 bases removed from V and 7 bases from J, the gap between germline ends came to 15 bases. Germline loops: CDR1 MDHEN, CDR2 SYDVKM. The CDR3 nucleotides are TGTGCCAGCAGTATGACAGGTCTGGGGCAGCCCCAGCATTTT. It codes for CASSMTGLGQPQHF.